This T cell receptor beta chain was found in a study of cytomegalovirus exposure and HLA in healthy donors. The overall study: Among 398 genotyped donors, approximately 80% fell in the Caucasian-associated ancestry cluster. Study findings and constraints: In an earlier analysis, in approximately 570 donors, most V segments appeared productive either ~90% or ~30% of the time. In a later analysis, parvovirus B19, influenza, CMV and Epstein-Barr virus appeared linked to several top co-occurrence clusters.

As regards this clone: The antigen remains unidentified.

The CDR3 sequence is 13 residues long. From germline, CDR1 is MNHEY and CDR2 SVGAGI. The V and J ends lost 11 bases and 0 bases, in that order; junction bases with no gene match: 4. The primer mix had 60 Vbeta and 13 Jbeta primers. Sequencing used immunoSEQ multiplex PCR; TCRdb keeps in-frame clones, though not all of them. The sample records 90,000 to 150,000 clones, over 60% being singletons. The sequenced sample consisted of PBMCs. This chain links TRBV6-5 with TRBJ1-3; 7 bases agree with TRBD1. This sequence originates from a man aged 40-49 years in good health and CMV-seropositive. CDR3 sequence: CAVQGSSGNTIYF. DNA for the CDR3: TGTGCCGTACAGGGGTCCTCTGGAAACACCATATATTTT.